This T cell receptor beta chain was sequenced during a study of blood T cell repertoires in COVID-19. In the study overall: COVID-19 samples from acute and convalescent phases originated in the United States, Italy and Spain. Nucleic acid was either cDNA or gDNA, and it came from T cells, B-cell-depleted T cells, or PBMCs.

The ends lost 0 bases at V and 0 bases at J; junction bases unmatched: 7. CDR1 is LNHNV, CDR2 YYDKDF, per germline (reference sequence). This CDR3 comprises 17 residues. In the authors' methods: Amplification from reference gene primers served as the basis for estimated nucleated cell counts. Here immunoSEQ multiplex PCR was the method, and the copy in TCRdb shows in-frame clones only, minus some. That table supplies the V and J calls and clone size; D and trimming were determined from the DNA. The profile shows tens of thousands of clones, 82% of them singletons. Sequencing was done on a sample of peripheral blood. The V call is TRBV15, the J call TRBJ1-1, with TRBD1 matching 7 bases. The sequence derives from a woman aged 55-69 years with acute or convalescent COVID-19. This CDR3 reads CATSRERDRFMNTEAFF. The CDR3 DNA follows: TGTGCCACCAGCAGAGAACGGGACAGATTCATGAACACTGAAGCTTTCTTT.